These 16 T cell receptor beta chains came from one sample sequenced in a study of metastatic and nonmetastatic thyroid tumors (TCRdb year 2020). The library was made by PCR. The listed sequencing device is Illumina HiSeq 4000. TCRdb redid the processing of the public reads, applying fastp at Q25 and MiXCR, and retained in-frame beta chains. Within this sample are about 92,000 clones, with 15% of them counted one time only. The ten largest clonotypes hold around 3.3% of the sample. None of the patients had been given any treatment before thyroid surgery. Material: blood. Source of these receptors: a female donor with papillary thyroid cancer or a benign thyroid nodule (not recorded which). Some clones in this sample may be carry-over from other donors' samples.

This clone is a singleton in its sample. V usage is TRBV5-6 and J usage is TRBJ2-1, with 8 nucleotides matching TRBD2. Trimming cost V 5 bases and J 9 bases; bases outside gene matches: 10. Germline assignment: CDR1 SGHDT and CDR2 YYEEEE. The CDR3 covers 14 residues. The CDR3 loop is CASRLSGIRSEQFF. CDR3 nucleotides: TGTGCCAGCAGACTTAGCGGGATTCGAAGTGAGCAGTTCTTC.

About this clone itself: A much larger clone sits a single nucleotide away, making a read error possible. The chain joins TRBV29-1 to TRBJ2-5; 14 nucleotides agree with TRBD2. The germline CDR1 and CDR2 sequences are SQVTM and ANQGSEA. V trimming: 8 bases; J trimming: 7 bases; junction bases outside the gene matches: 12. The CDR3 spans 15 residues. DNA for the CDR3: TGCAGCTCCCGGACTAGCGGGGGGATTGAGGGGACCCAGTACTTC. Translation gives CSSRTSGGIEGTQYF.

A word on this clone: Its ends do not fully match the called genes, so a read error is possible. The J gene is TRBJ1-2, the V gene TRBV30; 9 positions agree with TRBD1. Looked up from germline, CDR1 is GTSNPN and CDR2 is SVGIG (reference sequence). The CDR3 extends over 13 amino acids. The CDR3 region is CALGDRESYGYTF. The CDR3 nucleotides are TGTGCCCTCGGGGACAGGGAGAGCTATGGTTACACCTTC.

This clone was seen ten or more times. The chain links TRBV5-1 to TRBJ2-2; tentatively, D is TRBD1 or TRBD2 (5 bases each). From germline, CDR1 is SGHRS and CDR2 YFSETQ. This CDR3 has 14 residues. Trimming shortened V by 0 bases and J by 3 bases, and 6 bases separated the two germline ends. CDR3 sequence reads: CASSLVGHTGELFF. The CDR3 coding sequence is TGCGCCAGCAGCTTGGTGGGACACACCGGGGAGCTGTTTTTT.

This clone was picked up many times. The chain uses TRBV3-1 and TRBJ1-5, with D maybe TRBD1 (5 bases). The V end lost 1 base, the J end lost 0 bases, and 10 bases lay between the germline ends. Germline V gene sequence: CDR1 LGHDT, CDR2 YNNKEL (reference sequence). The CDR3 spans 16 residues. This CDR3 is CASSQGGDYSNQPQHF. The CDR3 DNA sequence: TGTGCCAGCAGCCAAGGCGGGGACTATAGCAATCAGCCCCAGCATTTT.

This clone was counted at least ten times. This rearrangement joins TRBV18 to TRBJ1-1, with 7 bases aligning to TRBD1. The CDR3 spans 15 residues. Looked up from germline, CDR1 is KGHSH and CDR2 is LQKENI. J gave up 5 bases and V 0 bases, and 6 bases lay outside the gene matches. The CDR3 reads CASSPPDREGTEAFF. In nucleotides, the CDR3 is TGTGCCAGCTCACCACCTGACAGGGAGGGGACTGAAGCTTTCTTT.

Concerning this clone: It may be a read error: a sequence one base away is much more abundant. The CDR3 DNA reads as TGTGCCAGCAGTTGGGACAGGAGCCCGGGGACCCAGTACTTC. The encoded protein is CASSWDRSPGTQYF. This chain links TRBV28 with TRBJ2-5, with 8 positions matching TRBD1. Losses at the gene ends were 4 bases for V and 7 bases for J; bases not matched to a gene: 8. CDR3 length: 14 amino acids. The V gene's germline CDR1 is MDHEN and CDR2 SYDVKM. Looking up the rest from reference TRBV28 and TRBJ2-5 gives the full variable domain: DVKVTQSSRYLVKRTGEKVFLECVQDMDHENMFWYRQDPGLGLRLIYFSYDVKMKEKGDIPEGYSVSREKKERFSLILESASTNQTSMYLCASSWDRSPGTQYFGPGTRLLVL.

In its sample, this clone was seen many times. The V and J genes are TRBV29-1 and TRBJ2-5; D gene unclear. Trimming took off 4 bases at V and 0 bases at J, with 6 bases between the two ends. The length of the CDR3 is 12 residues. Germline V gene data show CDR1 as SQVTM and CDR2 as ANQGSEA. DNA of the CDR3: TGCAGCGTTGTAGGGAACCAAGAGACCCAGTACTTC. Amino acids: CSVVGNQETQYF. The full variable domain, completed using reference TRBV29-1 and TRBJ2-5, is SAVISQKPSRDICQRGTSLTIQCQVDSQVTMMFWYRQQPGQSLTLIATANQGSEATYESGFVIDKFPISRPNLTFSTLTVSNMSPEDSSIYLCSVVGNQETQYFGPGTRLLVL.

A note on this clone: This could be a read error, since a much larger clone is one nucleotide away. The rearrangement joins TRBV20-1 to TRBJ1-1, with a possible D match to TRBD1 (5 bases). The CDR3 is made up of 12 amino acids. The germline gives CDR1 DFQATT, CDR2 SNEGSKA (reference sequence). The germline V and J ends were trimmed by 5 bases and 5 bases, with 12 bases remaining between them. CDR3 sequence: CSALQVGTEAFF. The CDR3 nucleotides read TGCAGTGCTCTACAGGTGGGGACTGAAGCTTTCTTT.

Turning to this clone: A much bigger clone sits one base away, suggesting this may be a read error. The V gene is TRBV7-9, the J gene TRBJ2-7, with a tentative D call TRBD2 (5 bases). The CDR3 extends over 14 amino acids. Deletions cut 4 bases from V and 3 bases from J, with 13 bases between. Germline CDR1 and CDR2: SEHNR and FQNEAQ (reference sequence). This CDR3 is CASSSDSAYYEQYF. The CDR3, as DNA: TGTGCCAGCAGCTCGGACTCCGCGTACTACGAGCAGTACTTC.

The table lists this clone with a count of one. A much larger clone lies a single base off, so this may be a read error. The V and J genes are TRBV20-1 and TRBJ1-5; D gene ambiguous. Trimming shortened V by 2 bases and J by 6 bases, and 11 bases separated the two germline ends. This CDR3 is built from 13 residues. Per the germline V gene, CDR1 is DFQATT and CDR2 is SNEGSKA (reference sequence). CDR3 protein: CSARIQACQPQHF. CDR3 DNA sequence: TGCAGTGCTAGAATCCAGGCGTGTCAGCCCCAGCATTTT.

This clone was counted ten times or more. The sample contains more than one DNA sequence encoding this CDR3. This chain joins TRBV6-2 or TRBV6-3 and TRBJ2-4, with 7 bases lining up with TRBD1. The V gene end was trimmed by 7 bases and the J gene end by 0 bases; junction bases not matched to a gene: 12. CDR1 is MNHEY and CDR2 is SVGEGT in the germline V gene. The CDR3 spans 17 residues. CDR3 residues: CASTPSPGQQAKNIQYF. DNA for the CDR3: TGTGCCAGCACCCCTTCACCGGGACAGCAAGCCAAAAACATTCAGTACTTC.

This clone was seen repeatedly, ten times or more. With a much larger clone just one base away, this may be a read error. The sample carries other DNA sequences with the same CDR3. The V and J genes are TRBV10-2 and TRBJ1-6; 7 bases match TRBD1. The CDR3 covers 14 residues. Germline assignment: CDR1 WSHSY and CDR2 SAAADI. CDR3: CASRGDSYNSPLHF. The DNA for the CDR3 is TGCGCCAGCAGGGGGGACAGTTATAATTCGCCCCTCCACTTT.

Worth noting for this clone: A junction end diverges from the germline sequence, so it may reflect a read error. Other DNA sequences in the sample encode the same CDR3. The chain has TRBV10-3 and TRBJ1-4; D not certain. The CDR3 length is 12 residues. Per the germline V gene, CDR1 is ENHRY and CDR2 is SYGVKD. The CDR3 DNA sequence: TGTGCCATCAGGGACCTTAATGAAGAACTGTTTTTT. Amino acid sequence: CAIRDLNEELFF.

Ten or more counts support this clone. V usage is TRBV5-1 and J usage is TRBJ1-1, with TRBD1 as a possible D gene (6 bases). Germline CDR1 SGHRS, CDR2 YFSETQ. Trimming removed 0 bases from V and 3 bases from J, with 6 bases in between. This CDR3 spans 13 amino acids. CDR3 protein: CASSLDRDTEAFF. Written as DNA, the CDR3 is TGCGCCAGCAGCTTGGACAGGGACACTGAAGCTTTCTTT.

This clone was observed a few times. This may stem from a read error, because a much larger clone lies one nucleotide away. Other DNA sequences of this sample code for an identical CDR3. Written as DNA, the CDR3 is TGTGCCAGCAGCCCAAGAGGTAGCGGTGTAGATACGCAGTATTTT. Translation: CASSPRGSGVDTQYF. The V call is TRBV9, the J call TRBJ2-3, with D perhaps TRBD2 (6 bases). V lost 4 bases to trimming and J lost 5 bases, with 17 bases between them. The CDR3 is made up of 15 amino acids. CDR1 and CDR2 from the germline V gene are SGDLS and YYNGEE.